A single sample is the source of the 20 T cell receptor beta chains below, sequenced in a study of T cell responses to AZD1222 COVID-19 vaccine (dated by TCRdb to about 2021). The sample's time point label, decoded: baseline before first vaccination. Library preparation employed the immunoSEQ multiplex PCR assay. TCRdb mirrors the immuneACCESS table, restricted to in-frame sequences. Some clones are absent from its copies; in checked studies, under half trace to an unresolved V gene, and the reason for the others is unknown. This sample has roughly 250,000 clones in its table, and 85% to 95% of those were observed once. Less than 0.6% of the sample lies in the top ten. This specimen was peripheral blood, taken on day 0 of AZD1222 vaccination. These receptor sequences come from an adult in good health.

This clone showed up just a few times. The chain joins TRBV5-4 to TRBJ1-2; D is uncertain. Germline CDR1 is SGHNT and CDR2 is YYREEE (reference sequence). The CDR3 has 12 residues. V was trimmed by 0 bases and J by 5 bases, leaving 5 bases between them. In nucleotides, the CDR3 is TGTGCCAGCAGCTTGGAACAATATGGCTACACCTTC. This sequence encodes CASSLEQYGYTF.

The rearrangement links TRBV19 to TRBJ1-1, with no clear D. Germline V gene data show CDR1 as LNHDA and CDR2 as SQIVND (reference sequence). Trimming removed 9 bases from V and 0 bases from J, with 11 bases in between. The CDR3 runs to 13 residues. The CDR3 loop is CASQGPMNTEAFF. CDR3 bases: TGTGCCAGCCAAGGGCCAATGAACACTGAAGCTTTCTTT.

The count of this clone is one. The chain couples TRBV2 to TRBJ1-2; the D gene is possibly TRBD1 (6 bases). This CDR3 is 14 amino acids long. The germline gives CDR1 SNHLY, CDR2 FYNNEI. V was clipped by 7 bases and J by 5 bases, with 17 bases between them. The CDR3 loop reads CASTLWGPFYGYTF. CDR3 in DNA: TGTGCCAGCACCTTGTGGGGGCCCTTTTATGGCTACACCTTC.

The CDR3 sequence is CASSISLQTHLAREQYF. As DNA, the CDR3 is TGTGCCAGTAGTATAAGTCTACAGACCCACCTTGCGAGAGAGCAGTACTTC. The chain combines TRBV19 with TRBJ2-7; D uncertain. This CDR3 is built from 17 residues. Germline V gene data show CDR1 as LNHDA and CDR2 as SQIVND (reference sequence). The V and J ends lost 2 bases and 7 bases respectively, with 24 bases between them.

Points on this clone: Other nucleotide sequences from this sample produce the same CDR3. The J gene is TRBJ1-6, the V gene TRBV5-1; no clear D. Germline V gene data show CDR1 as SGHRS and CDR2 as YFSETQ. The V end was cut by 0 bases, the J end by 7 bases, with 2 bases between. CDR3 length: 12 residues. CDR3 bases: TGCGCCAGCAGCTTGGAAAATTCACCCCTCCACTTT. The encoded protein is CASSLENSPLHF.

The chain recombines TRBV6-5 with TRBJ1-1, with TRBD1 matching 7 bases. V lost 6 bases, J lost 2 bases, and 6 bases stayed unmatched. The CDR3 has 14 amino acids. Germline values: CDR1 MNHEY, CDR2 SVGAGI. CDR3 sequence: CASRIGTANTEAFF. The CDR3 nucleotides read TGTGCCAGCAGGATCGGGACAGCTAACACTGAAGCTTTCTTT.

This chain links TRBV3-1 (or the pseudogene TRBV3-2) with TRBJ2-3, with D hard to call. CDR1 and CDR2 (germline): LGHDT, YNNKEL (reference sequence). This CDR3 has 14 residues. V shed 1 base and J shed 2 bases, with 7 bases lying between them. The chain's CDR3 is CASSQGLVTDTQYF. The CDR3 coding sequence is TGTGCCAGCAGCCAAGGCCTGGTCACAGATACGCAGTATTTT.

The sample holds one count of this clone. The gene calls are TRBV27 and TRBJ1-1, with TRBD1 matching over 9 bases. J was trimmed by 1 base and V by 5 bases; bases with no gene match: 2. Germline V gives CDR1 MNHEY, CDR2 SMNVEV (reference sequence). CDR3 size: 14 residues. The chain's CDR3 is CASSVGQGNTEAFF. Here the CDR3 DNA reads TGTGCCAGCAGTGTGGGACAGGGGAACACTGAAGCTTTCTTT.

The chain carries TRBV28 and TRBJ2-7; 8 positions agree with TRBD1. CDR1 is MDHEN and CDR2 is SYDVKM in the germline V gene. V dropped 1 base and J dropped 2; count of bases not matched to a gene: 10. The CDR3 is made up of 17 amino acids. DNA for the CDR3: TGTGCCAGCAGTTTATTTGGGAGGACAGGGCTTACCTACGAGCAGTACTTC. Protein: CASSLFGRTGLTYEQYF.

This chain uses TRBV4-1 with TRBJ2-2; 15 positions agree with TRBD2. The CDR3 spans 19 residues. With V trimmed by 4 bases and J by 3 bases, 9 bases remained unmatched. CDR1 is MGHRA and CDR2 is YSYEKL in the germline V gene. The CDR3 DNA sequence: TGCGCCAGCAGCCTCTCACCGGGACTAGCGGGAGGTTACACCGGGGAGCTGTTTTTT. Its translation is CASSLSPGLAGGYTGELFF.

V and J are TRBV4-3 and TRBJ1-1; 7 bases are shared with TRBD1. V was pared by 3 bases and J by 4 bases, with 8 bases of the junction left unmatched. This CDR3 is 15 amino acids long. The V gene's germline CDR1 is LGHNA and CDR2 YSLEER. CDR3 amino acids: CASSQQQGRGTEAFF. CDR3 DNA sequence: TGCGCCAGCAGCCAGCAACAGGGGCGAGGCACTGAAGCTTTCTTT.

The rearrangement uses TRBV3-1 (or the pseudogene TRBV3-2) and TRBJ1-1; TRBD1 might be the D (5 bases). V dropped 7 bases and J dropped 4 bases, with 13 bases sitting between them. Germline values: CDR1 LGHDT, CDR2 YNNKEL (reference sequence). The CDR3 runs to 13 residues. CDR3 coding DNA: TGTGCCAGCATGCGGAGTAGGGGCACTGAAGCTTTCTTT. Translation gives CASMRSRGTEAFF.

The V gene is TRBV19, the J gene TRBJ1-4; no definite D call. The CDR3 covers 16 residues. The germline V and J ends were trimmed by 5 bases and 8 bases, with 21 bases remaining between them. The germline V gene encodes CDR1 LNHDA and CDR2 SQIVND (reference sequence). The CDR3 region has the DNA TGTGCCAGTAGTTTGTTACCGAGGCCGTCGCGGGAAAAACTGTTTTTT. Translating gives CASSLLPRPSREKLFF.

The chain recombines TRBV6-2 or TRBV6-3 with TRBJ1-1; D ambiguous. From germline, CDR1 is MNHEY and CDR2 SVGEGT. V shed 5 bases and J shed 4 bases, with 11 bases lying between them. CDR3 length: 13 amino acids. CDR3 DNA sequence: TGTGCCAGCAGTGCCTCAGTTGGCACTGAAGCTTTCTTT. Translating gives CASSASVGTEAFF.

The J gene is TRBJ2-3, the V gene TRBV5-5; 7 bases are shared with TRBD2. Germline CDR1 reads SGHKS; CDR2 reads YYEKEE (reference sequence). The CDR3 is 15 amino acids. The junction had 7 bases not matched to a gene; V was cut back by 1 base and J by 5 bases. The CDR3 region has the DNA TGTGCCAGCAGCTTGCCCCCGGGAGGTGTAGATACGCAGTATTTT. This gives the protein CASSLPPGGVDTQYF.

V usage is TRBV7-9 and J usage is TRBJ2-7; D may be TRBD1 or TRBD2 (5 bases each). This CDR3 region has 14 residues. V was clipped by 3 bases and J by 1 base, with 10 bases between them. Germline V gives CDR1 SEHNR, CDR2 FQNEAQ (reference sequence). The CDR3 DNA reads TGTGCCAGCAGCTTTGGGGACGGGTCCTACGAGCAGTACTTC. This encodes CASSFGDGSYEQYF.

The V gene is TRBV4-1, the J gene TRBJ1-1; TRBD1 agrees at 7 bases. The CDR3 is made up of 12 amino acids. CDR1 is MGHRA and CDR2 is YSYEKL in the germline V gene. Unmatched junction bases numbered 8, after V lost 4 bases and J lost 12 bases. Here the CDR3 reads CASSPTGAQTFF. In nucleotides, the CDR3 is TGCGCCAGCAGCCCAACAGGGGCCCAAACTTTCTTT.

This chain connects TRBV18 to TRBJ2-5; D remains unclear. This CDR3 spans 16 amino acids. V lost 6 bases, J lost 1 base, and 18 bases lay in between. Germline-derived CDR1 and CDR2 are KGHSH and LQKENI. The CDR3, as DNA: TGTGCCAGCTCGCCATTCTCTAGGTTCGGCCAAGAGACCCAGTACTTC. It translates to CASSPFSRFGQETQYF.

The CDR3 DNA sequence: TGTGCCAGTAGTGCCCACAGGGGACCCCAAGAGACCCAGTACTTC. Translating it yields CASSAHRGPQETQYF. The gene calls are TRBV19 and TRBJ2-5, with 7 positions matching TRBD1. The germline V gene has CDR1 LNHDA and CDR2 SQIVND (reference sequence). The V gene end was trimmed by 5 bases and the J gene end by 1 base; junction bases not matched to a gene: 7. This CDR3 region has 15 residues.

This chain's CDR3 is CASRGRLTGELFF. The CDR3 nucleotides read TGTGCCAGCAGGGGGCGGCTGACCGGGGAGCTGTTTTTT. The chain links TRBV12-3 or TRBV12-4 to TRBJ2-2; D is perhaps TRBD1 (5 bases). CDR3 length: 13 amino acids. Trimming stripped 6 bases from V and 5 bases from J, with 10 bases between.